One and the same sample provided the 4 T cell receptor beta chains below, sequenced in a study of blood T cell repertoires in COVID-19. Assay: immunoSEQ multiplex PCR; the TCRdb copy retains only in-frame clones and omits some. Among about 330,000 clones listed, more than 70% were seen once. The sequenced material came from peripheral blood. Every receptor here comes from a man aged 18 to 30 who had recovered from COVID-19.

The chain is built from TRBV5-4 and TRBJ1-2, with D unclear. The CDR3 is 13 residues long. V lost 0 bases and J lost 8, with 11 bases in between. The germline V gene has CDR1 SGHNT and CDR2 YYREEE (reference sequence). CDR3 loop: CASSLVGVSGYTF. In nucleotides, the CDR3 is TGTGCCAGCAGCTTGGTTGGAGTGAGCGGCTACACCTTC.

This rearrangement joins TRBV2 to TRBJ2-7; possibly TRBD2 for D (5 bases). CDR1 SNHLY and CDR2 FYNNEI come from the germline V gene. The CDR3 is 14 residues long. Trimming removed 6 bases from V and 0 bases from J, with 12 bases in between. CDR3 sequence: CASRQADSSYEQYF. In DNA, the CDR3 is TGTGCCAGCAGGCAAGCGGATAGCTCCTACGAGCAGTACTTC.

Ten or more counts support this clone. The chain has TRBV29-1 and TRBJ2-3; a weak D match, TRBD2 (5 bases). The CDR3 runs 15 residues. Germline values: CDR1 SQVTM, CDR2 ANQGSEA. Trimming cost V 4 bases and J 0 bases, with 14 bases left between them. The CDR3 is CSVVPAASSTDTQYF. For the CDR3, the DNA is TGCAGCGTTGTGCCAGCGGCTTCTAGCACAGATACGCAGTATTTT.

A word on this clone: Additional DNA sequences in this sample encode the identical CDR3. V is TRBV10-3 and J is TRBJ2-3, with TRBD1 as a possible D gene (6 bases). Germline V gene data show CDR1 as ENHRY and CDR2 as SYGVKD. Deletions cut 6 bases from V and 5 bases from J, with 9 bases between. This CDR3 has 12 residues. The CDR3 DNA sequence: TGTGCCATCAGCGAAGGGGGAGATACGCAGTATTTT. Amino acid sequence: CAISEGGDTQYF.